Presented here are 18 T cell receptor beta chains from one specimen sequenced in a study of cytomegalovirus exposure and HLA in healthy donors. Both 60 Vbeta primers and 13 Jbeta primers went into the PCR. This table comes from immunoSEQ multiplex PCR, and its TCRdb copy is limited to in-frame clones, with some not included. The repertoire holds some 220,000 clones, with approximately 78% as singletons. Specimen: PBMCs. Receptors originate from a boy aged 5-17 years in good health and CMV-seronegative.

CDR3 protein: CASSRKGTPTIYNEQFF. CDR3 nucleotide sequence: TGCGCCAGCAGCCGAAAGGGGACTCCAACAATCTACAATGAGCAGTTCTTC. The chain links TRBV4-1 to TRBJ2-1, with D perhaps matching TRBD2 (6 bases). The V gene's germline CDR1 is MGHRA and CDR2 YSYEKL. The CDR3 runs 17 residues. Trimming took 4 bases from V and 3 from J, leaving 19 bases between them.

In its sample, this clone was seen a few times. The rearrangement links TRBV30 to TRBJ1-2; possibly TRBD1 for D (5 bases). V was clipped by 0 bases and J by 0 bases, with 11 bases between them. Per germline, CDR1 GTSNPN and CDR2 SVGIG (reference sequence). The CDR3 contains 15 residues. As DNA, the CDR3 is TGTGCCTGGAGTGTCGGTACAGGAGCTAACTATGGCTACACCTTC. Amino acids: CAWSVGTGANYGYTF.

V is TRBV30 and J is TRBJ1-6; TRBD1 matches at 9 bases. Per germline, CDR1 GTSNPN and CDR2 SVGIG (reference sequence). This CDR3 is built from 12 residues. Losses at the gene ends were 7 bases for V and 10 bases for J; bases not matched to a gene: 5. The CDR3 region has the DNA TGTGCCTTGGACAGGGGTGACTCACCCCTCCACTTT. Translated, it gives CALDRGDSPLHF.

The table lists this clone with a count of one. The CDR3 DNA reads as TGTGCTAGTGGTTTGGGGACAGGGGCCTACAATGAGCAGTTCTTC. Translation gives CASGLGTGAYNEQFF. The V and J genes are TRBV12-5 and TRBJ2-1; 9 nucleotides match TRBD1. Trimming removed 1 base from V and 2 bases from J; junction bases left unmatched: 0. CDR1 and CDR2 (germline): LGHNT, FRNRAP. This CDR3 region has 15 residues.

The genes are TRBV11-1 and TRBJ2-2, with TRBD1 matching over 8 bases. Germline loops: CDR1 SGHAT, CDR2 FQDESV (reference sequence). V lost 5 bases, J lost 3 bases, and 8 bases stayed unmatched. There are 16 residues in the CDR3. The CDR3, as DNA: TGTGCCAGCAGCCCTAGGACAGGGCCGGACACCGGGGAGCTGTTTTTT. Residues: CASSPRTGPDTGELFF.

J is TRBJ1-1 and V is TRBV5-1; D may be TRBD1 (6 bases). The germline gives CDR1 SGHRS, CDR2 YFSETQ. V lost 0 bases to trimming and J lost 10 bases, with 10 bases between them. CDR3 size: 12 residues. CDR3 protein: CASSLVQGRAFF. CDR3 nucleotide sequence: TGCGCCAGCAGCTTGGTCCAGGGGAGAGCTTTCTTT.

The rearrangement links TRBV25-1 to TRBJ2-7; D call uncertain. With 1 base removed from V and 5 bases from J, the gap between germline ends came to 12 bases. Germline CDR1 reads MGHDK; CDR2 reads SYGVNS. The CDR3 has 14 residues. The CDR3 here is CASSESGRDNEQYF. Here the CDR3 DNA reads TGTGCCAGCAGTGAATCCGGAAGAGACAACGAGCAGTACTTC.

The chain uses TRBV11-3 and TRBJ2-1, with 9 bases that match TRBD2. Germline lookup yields CDR1 SGHNT and CDR2 YENEEA. Trimming took 0 bases from V and 8 from J; bases not matched to a gene: 5. The CDR3 is 15 amino acids. CDR3: CASSLDGGGGDEQFF. CDR3 DNA sequence: TGTGCCAGCAGCTTAGATGGCGGGGGGGGCGATGAGCAGTTCTTC.

The V gene is TRBV10-3, the J gene TRBJ2-7; 10 bases match TRBD2. The V gene end was trimmed by 7 bases and the J gene end by 7 bases; junction bases not matched to a gene: 16. The CDR3 loop spans 16 amino acids. In germline, CDR1 is ENHRY, CDR2 SYGVKD. CDR3 nucleotide sequence: TGTGCCATCATACAAGGGGGGCTAGCGGGAGTGGGAGAGCAGTACTTC. Amino acid sequence: CAIIQGGLAGVGEQYF.

This chain connects TRBV5-1 to TRBJ1-6; 10 bases fit TRBD1. CDR3 size: 15 residues. CDR1 SGHRS and CDR2 YFSETQ come from the germline V gene. V was pared by 5 bases and J by 7 bases, with 6 bases of the junction left unmatched. This CDR3 reads CASRAGTGENSPLHF. In DNA, the CDR3 is TGCGCCAGCAGGGCCGGGACAGGGGAGAATTCACCCCTCCACTTT.

The chain is built from TRBV29-1 and TRBJ2-7, with TRBD2 identical over 7 bases. Germline CDR1 is SQVTM and CDR2 is ANQGSEA. J lost 5 bases, V lost 1 base, and 8 bases had no gene match. This CDR3 has 14 residues. The CDR3, as DNA: TGCAGCGTTGAAGCCCAGCGGGGAGGGGACGAGCAGTACTTC. Its translation: CSVEAQRGGDEQYF.

The chain couples TRBV7-2 to TRBJ1-1; D gene ambiguous. The germline V gene has CDR1 SGHTA and CDR2 FQGNSA. The CDR3 contains 15 residues. V was clipped by 1 base and J by 0 bases, with 9 bases between them. The CDR3 sequence: CASSLGRLMNTEAFF. In nucleotides, the CDR3 is TGTGCCAGCAGCTTAGGGCGGCTAATGAACACTGAAGCTTTCTTT.

The chain has TRBV27 and TRBJ1-5, with 7 bases aligning to TRBD1. The CDR3 length is 13 residues. Germline V gene data show CDR1 as MNHEY and CDR2 as SMNVEV (reference sequence). Germline trimming cut 6 bases from V and 9 bases from J; bases unmatched to any gene: 8. The CDR3 region has the DNA TGTGCCAGCAGCCCAGACAGGGAAGTGCCCCAGCATTTT. Protein sequence: CASSPDREVPQHF.

The CDR3 bases are TGTGCCAGCAGTTACCCAGGGGCGAAGGAGTACACCTTC. Translating gives CASSYPGAKEYTF. This chain links TRBV6-5 with TRBJ1-2, with D possibly matching TRBD1 (6 bases). This CDR3 comprises 13 residues. Looked up from germline, CDR1 is MNHEY and CDR2 is SVGAGI. The V end was cut by 2 bases, the J end by 11 bases, with 15 bases between.

The CDR3: CASSFLGDNEQFF. Written as DNA, the CDR3 is TGTGCCAGCAGCTTTTTAGGGGACAATGAGCAGTTCTTC. The gene calls are TRBV5-6 and TRBJ2-1, with D possibly matching TRBD1 (5 bases). The CDR3 sequence is 13 residues long. Germline V gene lookup returns CDR1 SGHDT and CDR2 YYEEEE. V lost 2 bases and J 5 bases, leaving 8 bases between the germline ends. The full variable domain, rest sourced from reference TRBV5-6 and TRBJ2-1, is DAGVTQSPTHLIKTRGQQVTLRCSPKSGHDTVSWYQQALGQGPQFIFQYYEEEERQRGNFPDRFSGHQFPNYSSELNVNALLLGDSALYLCASSFLGDNEQFFGPGTRLTVL.

Remarks on this clone: One end of the junction fails to match germline, which may point to a read error. V usage is TRBV11-2 and J usage is TRBJ1-2; TRBD1 might be the D (6 bases). CDR1 is SGHAT and CDR2 is FQNNGV in the germline V gene. This CDR3 comprises 11 residues. CDR3 in amino acids: CASSLYGQTVF. CDR3 coding DNA: TGTGCCAGCAGCTTATACGGACAGACTGTCTTC. The variable domain in full, with the rest retrieved from reference TRBV11-2 and TRBJ1-2, is EAGVAQSPRYKIIEKRQSVAFWCNPISGHATLYWYQQILGQGPKLLIQFQNNGVVDDSQLPKDRFSAERLKGVDSTLKIQPAKLEDSAVYLCASSLYGQTVFGSGTRLTVV.

The chain employs TRBV10-3 and TRBJ2-7; TRBD1 matches 10 bases. Germline values: CDR1 ENHRY, CDR2 SYGVKD. After removal of 10 bases from V and 2 bases from J, the junction contained 5 bases not matched to a gene. The CDR3 consists of 13 residues. The CDR3 DNA follows: TGTGCCACCGGGACAGGGGCCCCCTACGAGCAGTACTTC. This encodes CATGTGAPYEQYF.

The chain combines TRBV7-2 with TRBJ2-2; D remains ambiguous. The V end lost 5 bases, the J end lost 3 bases, and 7 bases lay between the germline ends. Germline V CDR1 and CDR2: SGHTA, FQGNSA. The CDR3 is made up of 13 amino acids. The CDR3 DNA reads as TGTGCCAGCAGCCGGGTTTACACCGGGGAGCTGTTTTTT. Protein product: CASSRVYTGELFF. Full variable domain (outside the CDR3, taken from reference TRBV7-2 and TRBJ2-2): GAGVSQSPSNKVTEKGKDVELRCDPISGHTALYWYRQSLGQGLEFLIYFQGNSAPDKSGLPSDRFSAERTGGSVSTLTIQRTQQEDSAVYLCASSRVYTGELFFGEGSRLTVL.